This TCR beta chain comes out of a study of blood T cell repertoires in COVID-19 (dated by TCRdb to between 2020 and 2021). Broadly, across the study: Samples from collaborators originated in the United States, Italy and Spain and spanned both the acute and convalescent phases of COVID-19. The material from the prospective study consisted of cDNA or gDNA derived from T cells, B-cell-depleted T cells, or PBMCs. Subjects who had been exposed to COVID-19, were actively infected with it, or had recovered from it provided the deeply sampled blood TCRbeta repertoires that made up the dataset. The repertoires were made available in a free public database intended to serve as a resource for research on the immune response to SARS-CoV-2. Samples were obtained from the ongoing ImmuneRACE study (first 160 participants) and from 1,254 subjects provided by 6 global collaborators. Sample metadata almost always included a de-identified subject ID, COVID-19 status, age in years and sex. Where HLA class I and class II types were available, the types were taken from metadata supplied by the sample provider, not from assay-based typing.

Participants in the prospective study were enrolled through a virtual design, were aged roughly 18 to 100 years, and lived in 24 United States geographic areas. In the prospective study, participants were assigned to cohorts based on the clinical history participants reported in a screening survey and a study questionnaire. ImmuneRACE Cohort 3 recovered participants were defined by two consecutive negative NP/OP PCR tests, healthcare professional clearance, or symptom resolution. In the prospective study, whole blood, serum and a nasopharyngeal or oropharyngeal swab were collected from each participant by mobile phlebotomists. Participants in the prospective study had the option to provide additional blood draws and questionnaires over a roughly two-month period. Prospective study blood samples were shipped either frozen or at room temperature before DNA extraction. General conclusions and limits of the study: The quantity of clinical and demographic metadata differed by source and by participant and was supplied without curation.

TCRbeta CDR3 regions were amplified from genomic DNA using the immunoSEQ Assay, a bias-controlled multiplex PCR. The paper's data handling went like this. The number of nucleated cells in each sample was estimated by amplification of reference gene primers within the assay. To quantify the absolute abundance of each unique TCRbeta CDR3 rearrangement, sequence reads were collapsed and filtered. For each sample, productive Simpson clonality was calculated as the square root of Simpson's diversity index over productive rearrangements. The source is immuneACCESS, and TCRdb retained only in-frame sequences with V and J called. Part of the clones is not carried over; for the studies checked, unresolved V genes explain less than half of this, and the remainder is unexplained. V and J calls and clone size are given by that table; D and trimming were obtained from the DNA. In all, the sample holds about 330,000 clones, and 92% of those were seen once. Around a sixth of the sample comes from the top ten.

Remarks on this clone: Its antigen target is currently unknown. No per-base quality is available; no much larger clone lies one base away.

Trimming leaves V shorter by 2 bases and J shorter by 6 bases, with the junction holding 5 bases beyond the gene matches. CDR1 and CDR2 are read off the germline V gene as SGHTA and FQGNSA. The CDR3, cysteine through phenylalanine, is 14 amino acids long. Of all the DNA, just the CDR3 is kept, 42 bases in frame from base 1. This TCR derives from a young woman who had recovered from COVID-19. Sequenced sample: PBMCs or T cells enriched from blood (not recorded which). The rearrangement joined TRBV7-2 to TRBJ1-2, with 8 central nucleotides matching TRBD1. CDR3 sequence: CASSLQGAYNGYTF. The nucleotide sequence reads TGTGCCAGCAGCTTACAGGGGGCTTACAATGGCTACACCTTC. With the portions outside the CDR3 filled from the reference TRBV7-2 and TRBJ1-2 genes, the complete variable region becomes GAGVSQSPSNKVTEKGKDVELRCDPISGHTALYWYRQSLGQGLEFLIYFQGNSAPDKSGLPSDRFSAERTGGSVSTLTIQRTQQEDSAVYLCASSLQGAYNGYTFGSGTRLTVV.